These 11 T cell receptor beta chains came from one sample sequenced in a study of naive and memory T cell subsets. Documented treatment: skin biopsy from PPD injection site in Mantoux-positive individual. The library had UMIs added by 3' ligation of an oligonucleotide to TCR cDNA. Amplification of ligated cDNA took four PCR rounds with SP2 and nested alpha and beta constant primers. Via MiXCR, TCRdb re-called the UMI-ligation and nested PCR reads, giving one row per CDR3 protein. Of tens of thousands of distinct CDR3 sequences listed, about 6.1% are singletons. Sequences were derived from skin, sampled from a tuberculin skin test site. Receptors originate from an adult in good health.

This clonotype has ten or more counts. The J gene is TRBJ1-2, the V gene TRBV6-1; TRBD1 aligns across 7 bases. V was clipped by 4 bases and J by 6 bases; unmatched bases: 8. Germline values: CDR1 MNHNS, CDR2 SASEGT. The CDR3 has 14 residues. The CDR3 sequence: CASSAPGQRDGYTF. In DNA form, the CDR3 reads TGTGCCAGCAGTGCCCCGGGACAGAGAGATGGCTACACCTTC.

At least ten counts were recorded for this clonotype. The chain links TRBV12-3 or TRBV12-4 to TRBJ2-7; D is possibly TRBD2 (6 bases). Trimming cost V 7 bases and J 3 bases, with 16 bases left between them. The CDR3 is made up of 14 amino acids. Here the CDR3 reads CASTYGPGVYEQYF. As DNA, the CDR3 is TGTGCCAGCACCTATGGCCCGGGGGTCTACGAGCAGTACTTC.

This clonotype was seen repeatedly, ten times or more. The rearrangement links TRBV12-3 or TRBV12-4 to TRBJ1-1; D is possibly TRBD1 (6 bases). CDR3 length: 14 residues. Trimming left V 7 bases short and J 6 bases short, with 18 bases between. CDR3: CASNPSGQYAEAFF. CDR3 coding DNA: TGTGCCAGCAATCCAAGTGGACAGTACGCTGAAGCTTTCTTT.

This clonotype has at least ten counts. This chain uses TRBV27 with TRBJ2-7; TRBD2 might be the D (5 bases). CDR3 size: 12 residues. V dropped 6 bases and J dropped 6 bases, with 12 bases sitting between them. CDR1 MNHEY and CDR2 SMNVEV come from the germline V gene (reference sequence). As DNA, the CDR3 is TGTGCCAGCAGCTCGGTTGGGAGCGAGCAGTACTTC. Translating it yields CASSSVGSEQYF.

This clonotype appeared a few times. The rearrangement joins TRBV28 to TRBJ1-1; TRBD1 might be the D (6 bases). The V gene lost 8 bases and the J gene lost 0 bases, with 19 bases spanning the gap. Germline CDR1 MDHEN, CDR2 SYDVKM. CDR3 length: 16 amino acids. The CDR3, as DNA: TGTGCCAGCTACAGGGCCTCGGCAAACTTGAACACTGAAGCTTTCTTT. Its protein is CASYRASANLNTEAFF.

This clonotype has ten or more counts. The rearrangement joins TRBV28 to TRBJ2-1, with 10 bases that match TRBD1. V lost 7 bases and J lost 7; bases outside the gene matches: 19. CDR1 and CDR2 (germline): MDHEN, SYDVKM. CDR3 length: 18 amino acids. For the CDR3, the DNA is TGTGCCAGCAATCCTCTTCCTGGGGGGGGACAGGGGATGAATGAGCAGTTCTTC. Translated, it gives CASNPLPGGGQGMNEQFF.

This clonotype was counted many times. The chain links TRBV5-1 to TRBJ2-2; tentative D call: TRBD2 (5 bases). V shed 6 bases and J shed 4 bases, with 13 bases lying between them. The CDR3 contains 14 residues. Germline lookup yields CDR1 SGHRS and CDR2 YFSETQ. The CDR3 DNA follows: TGCGCCAGCAAGGCGGGTATGAGCACCGGGGAGCTGTTTTTT. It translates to CASKAGMSTGELFF.

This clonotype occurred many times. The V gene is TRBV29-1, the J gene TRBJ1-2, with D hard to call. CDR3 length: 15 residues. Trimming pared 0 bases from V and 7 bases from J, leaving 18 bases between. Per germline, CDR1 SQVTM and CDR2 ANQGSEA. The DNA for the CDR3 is TGCAGCGTTGAAGATCTTCGGGGTAACCCAAGTGGCTACACCTTC. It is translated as CSVEDLRGNPSGYTF.

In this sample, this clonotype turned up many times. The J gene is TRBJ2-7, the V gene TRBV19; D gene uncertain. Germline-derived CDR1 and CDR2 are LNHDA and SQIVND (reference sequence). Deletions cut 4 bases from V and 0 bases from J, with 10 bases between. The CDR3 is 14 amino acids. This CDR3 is CASSTPTVSYEQYF. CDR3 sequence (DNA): TGTGCCAGTAGTACCCCGACGGTCTCCTACGAGCAGTACTTC. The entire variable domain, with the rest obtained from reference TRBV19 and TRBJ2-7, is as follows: DGGITQSPKYLFRKEGQNVTLSCEQNLNHDAMYWYRQDPGQGLRLIYYSQIVNDFQKGDIAEGYSVSREKKESFPLTVTSAQKNPTAFYLCASSTPTVSYEQYFGPGTRLTVT.

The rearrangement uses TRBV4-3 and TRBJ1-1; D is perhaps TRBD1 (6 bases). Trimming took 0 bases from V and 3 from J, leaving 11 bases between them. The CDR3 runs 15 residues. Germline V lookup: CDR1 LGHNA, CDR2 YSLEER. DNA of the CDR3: TGCGCCAGCAGCCAAGAGTGGGGGCTGGACACTGAAGCTTTCTTT. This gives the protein CASSQEWGLDTEAFF.

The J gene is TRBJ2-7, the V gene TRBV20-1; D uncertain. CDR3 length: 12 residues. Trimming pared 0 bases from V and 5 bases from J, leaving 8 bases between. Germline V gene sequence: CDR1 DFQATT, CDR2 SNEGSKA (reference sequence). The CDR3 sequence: CSARDLGHEQYF. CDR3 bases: TGCAGTGCTAGAGATCTAGGTCACGAGCAGTACTTC.